This T cell receptor beta chain comes out of a study of a mutant IDH1 vaccine in newly diagnosed glioma. Looking at the study overall: There were eight vaccinations for patients, given in weeks 1, 3, 5, 7, 11, 15, 19 and 23. The study, taken as a whole, reports: With respect to changes in top peripheral T cell clonotypes, pseudoprogression seemed unrelated. Of all patients, around 94% showed vaccine-induced immune responses.

The repertoire was sequenced with immunoSEQ multiplex PCR; TCRdb's copy has only in-frame clones and lacks some. The sample carries 26,000 or so clones, 80% to 85% recorded once. Sample time point: week 23, last vaccination. Vaccination comprised doses that each held 300 ug of mutant IDH1 20-mer peptide, plus topical imiquimod. Tumors from donors were new WHO grade 3 or 4 IDH1-mutant astrocytomas with ATRX loss. This CDR3 contains 14 residues. Germline V CDR1 and CDR2: LNHDA, SQIVND (reference sequence). V lost 10 bases, J lost 0 bases, and 15 bases lay in between. In regard to this clone: As yet, its antigen is unknown.

The rearrangement links TRBV19 to TRBJ1-1; D not resolved. Sequencing was performed on PBMCs, taken from a glioma patient whose treatment included an IDH1 peptide vaccine. The receptor comes from a woman in her 30s with glioma. CDR3 sequence reads: CATAEGFLNTEAFF. The CDR3 DNA reads as TGTGCCACTGCCGAGGGATTTTTGAACACTGAAGCTTTCTTT.